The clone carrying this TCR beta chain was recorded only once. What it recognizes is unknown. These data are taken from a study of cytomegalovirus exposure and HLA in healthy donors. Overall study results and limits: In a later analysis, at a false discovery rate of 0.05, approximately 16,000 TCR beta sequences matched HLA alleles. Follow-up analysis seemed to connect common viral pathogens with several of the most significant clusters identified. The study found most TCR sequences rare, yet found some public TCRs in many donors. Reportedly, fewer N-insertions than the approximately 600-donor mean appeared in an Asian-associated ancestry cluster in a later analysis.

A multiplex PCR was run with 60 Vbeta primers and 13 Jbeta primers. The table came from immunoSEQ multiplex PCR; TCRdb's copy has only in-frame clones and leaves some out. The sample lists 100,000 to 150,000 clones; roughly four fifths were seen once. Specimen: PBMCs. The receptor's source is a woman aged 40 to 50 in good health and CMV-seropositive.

This chain's CDR3 is CASRIYTGTSENEQYF. The CDR3 DNA follows: TGCGCCAGCAGGATATACACCGGGACTAGCGAGAACGAGCAGTACTTC. This rearrangement joins TRBV5-1 to TRBJ2-7; 10 bases map to TRBD2. Germline CDR1 SGHRS, CDR2 YFSETQ. Losses at the gene ends were 5 bases for V and 5 bases for J; bases not matched to a gene: 13. This CDR3 spans 16 amino acids.